The rows below give T cell receptor beta chains drawn from one sample of a study of cytomegalovirus exposure and HLA in healthy donors. Clones were sequenced by immunoSEQ multiplex PCR, and TCRdb holds only the in-frame ones, with some missing. The sample has roughly 130,000 clones; 80% are singletons. Sequencing was carried out using PBMCs. Receptor source: a man aged 35 to 55 in good health and CMV-seronegative. Both conserved end residues are part of each CDR3. D genes are given only for firm matches. Rows may omit the clone size; those that give it use once, few, many or a size class.

>TRBJ1-2|TRBD1|TRBV29-1|NA
TGCAGCGTGGGACAGGGTGACTATGGCTACACCTTC
CSVGQGDYGYTF
>TRBJ1-2|NA|TRBV18|NA
TGTGCCAGCTCACCACCGTCAAAGGGAGACTATGGCTACACCTTC
CASSPPSKGDYGYTF
>TRBJ2-1|TRBD1|TRBV6-5|once
TGTGCCAGCTTGGACAGGGCGATCAATGAGCAGTTCTTC
CASLDRAINEQFF
>TRBJ1-1|TRBD1|TRBV18|once
TGTGCCAGCTCATTCCAGGGGGCCACTGAAGCTTTCTTT
CASSFQGATEAFF
>TRBJ2-3|TRBD2|TRBV7-3|NA
TGTGCCAGCGCCGGGAGGAGGGCAGATACGCAGTATTTT
CASAGRRADTQYF
>TRBJ2-7|TRBD1|TRBV5-6|NA
TGTGCCAGCAGCTTTAGGGGGCTTTACCACGAGCAGTACTTC
CASSFRGLYHEQYF
>TRBJ2-5|NA|TRBV5-1|NA
TGCGCCAGCAGCTTGGGAGTAGAGACCCAGTACTTC
CASSLGVETQYF
>TRBJ2-1|TRBD2|TRBV7-2|NA
TGTGCCAGCAGCTTAGGTGATAGCGGGAACTACAATGAGCAGTTCTTC
CASSLGDSGNYNEQFF
>TRBJ2-3|TRBD2|TRBV7-2|few
TGTGCCAGCAGCTCCGGGACTAGCGGGACCCTATTTCCAGATACGCAGTATTTT
CASSSGTSGTLFPDTQYF
>TRBJ2-1|TRBD2|TRBV7-9|NA
TGTGCCAGCAGCACTAATAGCGGGGGCTACAATGAGCAGTTCTTC
CASSTNSGGYNEQFF